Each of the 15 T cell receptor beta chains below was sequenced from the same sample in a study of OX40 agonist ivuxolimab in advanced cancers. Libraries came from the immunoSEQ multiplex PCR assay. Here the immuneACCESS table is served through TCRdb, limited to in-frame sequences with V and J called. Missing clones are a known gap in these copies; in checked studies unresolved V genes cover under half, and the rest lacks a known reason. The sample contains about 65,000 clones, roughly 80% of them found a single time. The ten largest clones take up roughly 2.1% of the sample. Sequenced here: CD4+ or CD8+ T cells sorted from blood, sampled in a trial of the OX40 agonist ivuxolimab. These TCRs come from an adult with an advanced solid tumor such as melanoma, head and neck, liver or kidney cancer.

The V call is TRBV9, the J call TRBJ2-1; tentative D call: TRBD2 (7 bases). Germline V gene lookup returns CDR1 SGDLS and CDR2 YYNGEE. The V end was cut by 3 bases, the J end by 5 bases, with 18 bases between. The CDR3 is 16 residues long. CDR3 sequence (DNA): TGTGCCAGCAGCGGCCAAGGGGGGGGCGCCCACAATGAGCAGTTCTTC. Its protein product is CASSGQGGGAHNEQFF.

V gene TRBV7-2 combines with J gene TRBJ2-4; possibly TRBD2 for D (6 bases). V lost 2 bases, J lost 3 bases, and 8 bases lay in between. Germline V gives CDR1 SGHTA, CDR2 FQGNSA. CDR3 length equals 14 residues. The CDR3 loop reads CASSLSGVKNIQYF. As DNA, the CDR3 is TGTGCCAGCAGCTTATCGGGAGTCAAAAACATTCAGTACTTC.

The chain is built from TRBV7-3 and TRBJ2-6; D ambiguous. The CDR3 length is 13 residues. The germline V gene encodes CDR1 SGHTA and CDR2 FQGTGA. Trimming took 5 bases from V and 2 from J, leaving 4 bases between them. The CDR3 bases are TGTGCCAGCAGCCCCACTGGGGCCAACGTCCTGACTTTC. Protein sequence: CASSPTGANVLTF.

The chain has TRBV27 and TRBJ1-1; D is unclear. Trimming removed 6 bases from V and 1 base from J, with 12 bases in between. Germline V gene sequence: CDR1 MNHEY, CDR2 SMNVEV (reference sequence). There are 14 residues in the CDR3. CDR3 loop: CASRRVGGNTEAFF. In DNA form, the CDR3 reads TGTGCCAGCAGAAGGGTGGGAGGGAACACTGAAGCTTTCTTT.

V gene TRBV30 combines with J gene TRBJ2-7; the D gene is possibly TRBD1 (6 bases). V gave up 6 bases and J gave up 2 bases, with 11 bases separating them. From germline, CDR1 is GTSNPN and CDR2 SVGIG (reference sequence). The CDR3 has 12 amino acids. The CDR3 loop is CACQDRPYEQYF. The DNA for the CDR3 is TGTGCCTGTCAGGACAGACCCTACGAGCAGTACTTC. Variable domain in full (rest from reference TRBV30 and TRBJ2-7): SQTIHQWPATLVQPVGSPLSLECTVEGTSNPNLYWYRQAAGRGLQLLFYSVGIGQISSEVPQNLSASRPQDRQFILSSKKLLLSDSGFYLCACQDRPYEQYFGPGTRLTVT.

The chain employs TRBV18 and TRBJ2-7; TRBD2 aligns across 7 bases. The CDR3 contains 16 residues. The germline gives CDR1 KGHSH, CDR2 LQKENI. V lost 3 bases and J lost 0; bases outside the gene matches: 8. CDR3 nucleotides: TGTGCCAGCTCACCTTTGCAGCGGGGAAGCTCCTACGAGCAGTACTTC. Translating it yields CASSPLQRGSSYEQYF.

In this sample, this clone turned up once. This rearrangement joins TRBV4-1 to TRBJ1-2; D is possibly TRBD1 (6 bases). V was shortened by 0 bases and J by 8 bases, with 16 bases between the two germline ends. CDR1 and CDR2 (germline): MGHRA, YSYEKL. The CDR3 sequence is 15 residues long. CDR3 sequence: CASSQDFRGTLGYTF. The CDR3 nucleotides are TGCGCCAGCAGCCAAGATTTCAGGGGAACACTAGGCTACACCTTC.

DNA of the CDR3: TGCGCCAGCAGCTTGCAGGGGGGGATCTACGAGCAGTACTTC. Protein sequence: CASSLQGGIYEQYF. This sequence joins TRBV5-1 and TRBJ2-7; D might be TRBD1 or TRBD2, each matching 7 bases. Per the germline V gene, CDR1 is SGHRS and CDR2 is YFSETQ. The CDR3 sequence is 14 residues long. Trimming stripped 1 base from V and 3 bases from J, with 11 bases between.

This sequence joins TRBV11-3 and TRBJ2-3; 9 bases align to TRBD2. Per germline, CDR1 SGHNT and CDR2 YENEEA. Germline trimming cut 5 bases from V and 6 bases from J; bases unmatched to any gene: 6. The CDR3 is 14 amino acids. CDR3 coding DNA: TGTGCCAGCAGCGAGGGACTAGCTGCGGATACGCAGTATTTT. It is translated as CASSEGLAADTQYF.

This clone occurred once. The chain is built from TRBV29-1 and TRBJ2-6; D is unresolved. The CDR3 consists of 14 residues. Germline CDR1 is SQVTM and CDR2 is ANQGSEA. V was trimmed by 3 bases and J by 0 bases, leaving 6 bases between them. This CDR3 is CSVDGVSGANVLTF. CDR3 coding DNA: TGCAGCGTTGATGGGGTCTCTGGGGCCAACGTCCTGACTTTC.

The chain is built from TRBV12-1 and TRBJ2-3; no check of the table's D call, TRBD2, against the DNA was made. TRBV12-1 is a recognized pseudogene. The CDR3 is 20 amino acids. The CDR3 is CASSFERPSGVVPSTDTQYF. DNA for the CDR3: TGTGCCAGCAGCTTTGAGCGACCGAGCGGGGTTGTCCCTAGCACAGATACGCAGTATTTT.

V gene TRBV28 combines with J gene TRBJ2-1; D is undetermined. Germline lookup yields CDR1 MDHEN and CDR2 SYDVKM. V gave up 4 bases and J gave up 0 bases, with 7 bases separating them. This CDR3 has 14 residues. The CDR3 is CASSYSSSYNEQFF. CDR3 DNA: TGTGCCAGCAGTTACTCAAGCTCCTACAATGAGCAGTTCTTC.

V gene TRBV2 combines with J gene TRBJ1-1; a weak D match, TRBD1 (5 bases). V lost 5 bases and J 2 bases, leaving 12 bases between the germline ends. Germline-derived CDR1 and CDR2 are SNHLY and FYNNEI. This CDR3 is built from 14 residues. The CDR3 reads CASSYDRTNTEAFF. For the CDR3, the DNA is TGTGCCAGCAGTTACGACAGAACAAACACTGAAGCTTTCTTT.

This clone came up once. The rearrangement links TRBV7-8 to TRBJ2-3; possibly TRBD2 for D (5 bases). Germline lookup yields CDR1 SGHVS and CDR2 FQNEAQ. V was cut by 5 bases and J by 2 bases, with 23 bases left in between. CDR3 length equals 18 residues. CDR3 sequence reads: CASSGPETILYNTDTQYF. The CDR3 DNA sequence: TGTGCCAGCAGCGGCCCGGAGACTATTCTCTATAACACAGATACGCAGTATTTT.

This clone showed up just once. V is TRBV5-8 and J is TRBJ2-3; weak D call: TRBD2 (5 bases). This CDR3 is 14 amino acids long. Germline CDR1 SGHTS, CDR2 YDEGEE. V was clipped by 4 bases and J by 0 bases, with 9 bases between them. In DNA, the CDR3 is TGTGCCAGCAGCGTGGACTTGAGCACAGATACGCAGTATTTT. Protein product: CASSVDLSTDTQYF.